This T cell receptor (beta chain) was identified in a study of T cell changes during pregnancy in multiple sclerosis (dated by TCRdb to the late 2010s). For context, the study as a whole: In women with multiple sclerosis, the researchers looked at how the T cell repertoire shifted as pregnancy progressed.

Worth noting for this clone: What this receptor recognizes is not known. No base qualities exist here, and no much larger clone lies one base off it.

Trimming accounts for 3 bases at V and 8 bases at J, while the number of junction bases matched to no gene is 13. The germline V gene specifies SGHVS as CDR1 and FQNEAQ as CDR2. Including the terminal cysteine and phenylalanine, the CDR3 comprises 16 residues. The CDR3 DNA has 48 bases and is translated from base 1. Library prep was done by the immunoSEQ multiplex PCR assay. Imported from immuneACCESS, the table was reduced by TCRdb to in-frame sequences with V and J called. These copies leave out some clones; in studies compared against another copy, an unresolved V gene accounts for under half, and the cause of the remainder is not known. The sample has 75,000 to 95,000 clones on record, approximately 90% of them singletons. The ten largest clonotypes hold 1.5% to 2% of the sample.

This chain is built from TRBV7-8 and TRBJ2-1; TRBD2 aligns with 7 central bases. The sequence derives from a female donor in good health, enrolled as a control in a pregnancy study. Sample: peripheral blood, taken in the first trimester of pregnancy. The bases are TGTGCCAGCAGCTTCGGCCCTTGGGGGGGGGTGGATGAGCAGTTCTTC. This translates into CASSFGPWGGVDEQFF.